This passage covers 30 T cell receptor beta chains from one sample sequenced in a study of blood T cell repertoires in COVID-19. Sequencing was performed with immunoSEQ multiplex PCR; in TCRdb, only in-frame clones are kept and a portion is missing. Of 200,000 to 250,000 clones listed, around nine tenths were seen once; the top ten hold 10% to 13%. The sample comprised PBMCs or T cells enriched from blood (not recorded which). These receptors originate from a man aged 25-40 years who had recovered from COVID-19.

DNA for the CDR3: TGTGCCAGCAGCCCTACCCTGACTAGCGGGGGGGGCGGGGAGCTGTTTTTT. Its protein is CASSPTLTSGGGGELFF. This rearrangement joins TRBV6-2 or TRBV6-3 to TRBJ2-2; 14 nucleotides align to TRBD2. The CDR3 length is 17 residues. CDR1 MNHEY and CDR2 SVGEGT come from the germline V gene. The trim removed 6 bases at V and 7 bases at J, leaving 10 bases unmatched.

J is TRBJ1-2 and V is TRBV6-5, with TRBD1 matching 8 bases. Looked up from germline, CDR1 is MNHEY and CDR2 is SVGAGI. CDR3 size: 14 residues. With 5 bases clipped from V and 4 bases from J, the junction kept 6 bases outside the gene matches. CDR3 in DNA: TGTGCCAGCAGTCTGGACAGGGTTCTCTATGGCTACACCTTC. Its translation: CASSLDRVLYGYTF.

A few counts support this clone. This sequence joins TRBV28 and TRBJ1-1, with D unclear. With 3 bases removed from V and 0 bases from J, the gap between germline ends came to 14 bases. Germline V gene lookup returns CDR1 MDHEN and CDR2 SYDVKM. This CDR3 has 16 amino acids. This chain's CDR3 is CASSFRQVAMNTEAFF. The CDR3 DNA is TGTGCCAGCAGTTTCCGGCAGGTGGCAATGAACACTGAAGCTTTCTTT.

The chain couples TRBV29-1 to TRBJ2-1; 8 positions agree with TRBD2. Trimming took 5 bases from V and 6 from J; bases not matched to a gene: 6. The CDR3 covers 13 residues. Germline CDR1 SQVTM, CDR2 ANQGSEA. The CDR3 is CSVLVGTSNEQFF. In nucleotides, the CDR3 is TGCAGCGTTTTGGTAGGGACTAGCAATGAGCAGTTCTTC.

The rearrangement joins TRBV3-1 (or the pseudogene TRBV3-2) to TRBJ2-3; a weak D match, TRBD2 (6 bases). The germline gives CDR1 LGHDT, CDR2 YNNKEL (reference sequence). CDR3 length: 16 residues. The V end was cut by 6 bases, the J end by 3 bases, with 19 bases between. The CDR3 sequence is CASSQDYGVSTDTQYF. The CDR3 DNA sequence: TGTGCCAGCAGTCAGGACTACGGGGTATCTACAGATACGCAGTATTTT.

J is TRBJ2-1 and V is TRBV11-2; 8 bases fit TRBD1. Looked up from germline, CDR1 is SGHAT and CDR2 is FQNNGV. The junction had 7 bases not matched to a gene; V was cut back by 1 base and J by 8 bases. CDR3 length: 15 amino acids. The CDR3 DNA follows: TGTGCCAGCAGCTTAGTTTGGACAGGGTTCCATGAGCAGTTCTTC. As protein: CASSLVWTGFHEQFF.

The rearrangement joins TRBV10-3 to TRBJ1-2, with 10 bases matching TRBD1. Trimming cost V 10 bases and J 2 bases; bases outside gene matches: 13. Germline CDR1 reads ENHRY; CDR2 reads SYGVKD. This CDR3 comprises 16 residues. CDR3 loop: CATKGGTGDSNYGYTF. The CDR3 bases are TGTGCCACCAAAGGTGGGACAGGGGATTCGAACTATGGCTACACCTTC.

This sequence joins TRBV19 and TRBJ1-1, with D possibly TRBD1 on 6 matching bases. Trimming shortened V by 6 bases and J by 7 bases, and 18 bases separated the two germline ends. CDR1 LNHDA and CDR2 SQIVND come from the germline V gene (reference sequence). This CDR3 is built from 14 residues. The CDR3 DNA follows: TGTGCCAGTAGCTCTCAGGGGCGAAAACTTGAAGCTTTCTTT. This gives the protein CASSSQGRKLEAFF.

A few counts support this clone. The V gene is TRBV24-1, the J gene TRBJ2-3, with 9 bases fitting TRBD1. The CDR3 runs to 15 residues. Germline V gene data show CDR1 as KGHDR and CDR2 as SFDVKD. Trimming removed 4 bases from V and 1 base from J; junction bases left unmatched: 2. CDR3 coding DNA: TGTGCCACCAGTGACCGGGACAGGGGCACAGATACGCAGTATTTT. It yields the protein CATSDRDRGTDTQYF.

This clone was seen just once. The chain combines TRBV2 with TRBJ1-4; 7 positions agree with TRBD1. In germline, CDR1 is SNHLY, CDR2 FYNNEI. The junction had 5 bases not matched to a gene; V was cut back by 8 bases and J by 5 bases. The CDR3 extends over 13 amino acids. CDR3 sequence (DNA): TGTGCCAGCTCTAGGGGGCTGAATGAAAAACTGTTTTTT. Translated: CASSRGLNEKLFF.

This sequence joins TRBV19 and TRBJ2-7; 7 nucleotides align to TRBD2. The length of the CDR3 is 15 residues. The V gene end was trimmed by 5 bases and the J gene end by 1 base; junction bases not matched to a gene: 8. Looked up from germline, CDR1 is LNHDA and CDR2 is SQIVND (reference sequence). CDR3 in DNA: TGTGCCAGTAGTGGACGCGGGAGTGGGTCCTACGAGCAGTACTTC. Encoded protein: CASSGRGSGSYEQYF.

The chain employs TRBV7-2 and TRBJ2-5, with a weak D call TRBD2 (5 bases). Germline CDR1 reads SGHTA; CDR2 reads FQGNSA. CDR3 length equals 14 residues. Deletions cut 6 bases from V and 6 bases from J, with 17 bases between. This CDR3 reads CASRPGGLGKTQYF. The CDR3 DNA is TGTGCCAGCAGGCCTGGCGGGCTCGGGAAGACCCAGTACTTC.

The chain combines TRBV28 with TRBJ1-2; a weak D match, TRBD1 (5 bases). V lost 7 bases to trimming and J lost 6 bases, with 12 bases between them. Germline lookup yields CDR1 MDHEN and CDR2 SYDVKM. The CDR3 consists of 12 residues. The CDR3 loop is CASTKKGNGYTF. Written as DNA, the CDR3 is TGTGCCAGCACTAAAAAGGGGAATGGCTACACCTTC.

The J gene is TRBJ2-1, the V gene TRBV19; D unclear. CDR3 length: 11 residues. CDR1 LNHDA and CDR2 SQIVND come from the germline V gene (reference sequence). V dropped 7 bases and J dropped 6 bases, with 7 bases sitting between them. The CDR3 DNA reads TGTGCCAGTATCCTAGGCAATGAGCAGTTCTTC. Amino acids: CASILGNEQFF.

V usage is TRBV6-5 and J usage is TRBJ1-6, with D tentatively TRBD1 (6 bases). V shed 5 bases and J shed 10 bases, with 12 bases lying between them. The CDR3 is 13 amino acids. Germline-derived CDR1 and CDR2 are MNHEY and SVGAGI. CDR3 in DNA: TGTGCCAGCAGTCGGACAGTAGGGTCACCCCTCCACTTT. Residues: CASSRTVGSPLHF.

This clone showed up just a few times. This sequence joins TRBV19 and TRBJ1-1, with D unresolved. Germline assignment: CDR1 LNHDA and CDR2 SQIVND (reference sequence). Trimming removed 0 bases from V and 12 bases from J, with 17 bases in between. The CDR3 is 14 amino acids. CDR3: CASSIDLGRKPPFF. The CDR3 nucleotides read TGTGCCAGTAGTATAGATCTGGGGAGGAAGCCCCCTTTCTTT.

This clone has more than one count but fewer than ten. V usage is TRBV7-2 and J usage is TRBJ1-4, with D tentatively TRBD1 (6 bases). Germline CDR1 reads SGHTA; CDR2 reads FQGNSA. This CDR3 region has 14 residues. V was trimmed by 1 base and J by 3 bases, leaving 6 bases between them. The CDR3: CASSLGGPNEKLFF. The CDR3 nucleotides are TGTGCCAGCAGCTTAGGGGGGCCTAATGAAAAACTGTTTTTT. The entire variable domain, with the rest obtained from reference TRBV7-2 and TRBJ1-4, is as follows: GAGVSQSPSNKVTEKGKDVELRCDPISGHTALYWYRQSLGQGLEFLIYFQGNSAPDKSGLPSDRFSAERTGGSVSTLTIQRTQQEDSAVYLCASSLGGPNEKLFFGSGTQLSVL.

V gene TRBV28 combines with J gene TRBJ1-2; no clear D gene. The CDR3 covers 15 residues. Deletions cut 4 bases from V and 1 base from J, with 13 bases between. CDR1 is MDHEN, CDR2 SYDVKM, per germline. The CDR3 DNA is TGTGCCAGCAGTTCGGCTCCGGACTATAACTATGGCTACACCTTC. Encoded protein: CASSSAPDYNYGYTF.

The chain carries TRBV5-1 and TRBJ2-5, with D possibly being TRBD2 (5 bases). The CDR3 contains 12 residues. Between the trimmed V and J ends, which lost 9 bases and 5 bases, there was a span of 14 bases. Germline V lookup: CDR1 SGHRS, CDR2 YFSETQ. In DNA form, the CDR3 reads TGCGCCACGAGGACGGGGAAGGAGACCCAGTACTTC. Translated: CATRTGKETQYF.

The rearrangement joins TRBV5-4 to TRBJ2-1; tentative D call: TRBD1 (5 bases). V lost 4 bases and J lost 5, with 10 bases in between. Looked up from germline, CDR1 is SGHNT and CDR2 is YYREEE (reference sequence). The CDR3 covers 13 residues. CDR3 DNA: TGTGCCAGCAGCCTGGGGCTTAACAATGAGCAGTTCTTC. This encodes CASSLGLNNEQFF.

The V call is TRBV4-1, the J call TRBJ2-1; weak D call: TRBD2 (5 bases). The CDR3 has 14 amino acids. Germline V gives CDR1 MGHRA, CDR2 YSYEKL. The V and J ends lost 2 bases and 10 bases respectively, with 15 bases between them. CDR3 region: CASSQHSTPGEQFF. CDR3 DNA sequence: TGCGCCAGCAGCCAACATTCGACCCCGGGGGAGCAGTTCTTC.

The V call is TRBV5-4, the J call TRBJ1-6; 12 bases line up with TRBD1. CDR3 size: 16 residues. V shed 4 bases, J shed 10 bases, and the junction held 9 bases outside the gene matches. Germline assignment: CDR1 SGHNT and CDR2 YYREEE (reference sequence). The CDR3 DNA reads TGTGCCAGCAGCATCCAGGGACAGGGGGCATTGTCACCCCTCCACTTT. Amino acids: CASSIQGQGALSPLHF.

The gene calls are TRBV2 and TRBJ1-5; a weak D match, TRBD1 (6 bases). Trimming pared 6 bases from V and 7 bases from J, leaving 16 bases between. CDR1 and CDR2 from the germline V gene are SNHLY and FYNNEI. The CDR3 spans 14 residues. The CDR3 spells CASSQEQGGQPQHF. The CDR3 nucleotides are TGTGCCAGCAGCCAGGAACAGGGTGGGCAGCCCCAGCATTTT.

Here the CDR3 reads CATTHDISGDKAFF. CDR3 coding DNA: TGTGCCACCACACACGATATTTCAGGGGATAAGGCTTTCTTT. This chain uses TRBV15 with TRBJ1-1, with a tentative D call TRBD1 (6 bases). CDR3 length: 14 amino acids. Germline loops: CDR1 LNHNV, CDR2 YYDKDF (reference sequence). The ends were cut back, 7 bases at V and 11 bases at J, with 23 bases in the middle. Supplemented by reference TRBV15 and TRBJ1-1, the full variable domain reads DAMVIQNPRYQVTQFGKPVTLSCSQTLNHNVMYWYQQKSSQAPKLLFHYYDKDFNNEADTPDNFQSRRPNTSFCFLDIRSPGLGDTAMYLCATTHDISGDKAFFGQGTRLTVV.

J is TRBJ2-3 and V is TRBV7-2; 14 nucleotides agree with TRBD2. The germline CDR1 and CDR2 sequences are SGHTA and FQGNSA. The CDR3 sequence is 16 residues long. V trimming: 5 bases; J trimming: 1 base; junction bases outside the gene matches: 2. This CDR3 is CASSAGLAGGTDTQYF. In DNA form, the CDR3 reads TGTGCCAGCAGCGCGGGACTAGCGGGGGGCACAGATACGCAGTATTTT.

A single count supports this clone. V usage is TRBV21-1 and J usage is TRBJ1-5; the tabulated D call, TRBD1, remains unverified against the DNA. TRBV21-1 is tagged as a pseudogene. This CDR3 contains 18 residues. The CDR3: CASISLGHIEPSNQPQHF. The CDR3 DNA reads TGTGCCAGCATCTCCCTGGGACACATTGAGCCCAGCAATCAGCCCCAGCATTTT.

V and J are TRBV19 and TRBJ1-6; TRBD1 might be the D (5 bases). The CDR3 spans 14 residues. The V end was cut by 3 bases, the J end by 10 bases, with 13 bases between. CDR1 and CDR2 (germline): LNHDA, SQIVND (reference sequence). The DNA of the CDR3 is TGTGCCAGTAGTATTCCGGGGGGTCGATCACCCCTCCACTTT. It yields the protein CASSIPGGRSPLHF.

For the CDR3, the DNA is TGTGCTTCCTACGGGGGAGAGACCCAGTACTTC. It codes for CASYGGETQYF. The chain joins TRBV27 to TRBJ2-5, with D maybe TRBD2 (6 bases). The CDR3 length is 11 residues. The germline V gene encodes CDR1 MNHEY and CDR2 SMNVEV (reference sequence).

The CDR3 sequence is CASSRAADTQYF. CDR3 nucleotides: TGTGCCAGCAGCCGAGCGGCAGATACGCAGTATTTT. This rearrangement joins TRBV27 to TRBJ2-3; tentative D call: TRBD2 (5 bases). CDR1 is MNHEY, CDR2 SMNVEV, per germline (reference sequence). V shed 6 bases and J shed 4 bases, with 8 bases lying between them. The CDR3 extends over 12 amino acids.

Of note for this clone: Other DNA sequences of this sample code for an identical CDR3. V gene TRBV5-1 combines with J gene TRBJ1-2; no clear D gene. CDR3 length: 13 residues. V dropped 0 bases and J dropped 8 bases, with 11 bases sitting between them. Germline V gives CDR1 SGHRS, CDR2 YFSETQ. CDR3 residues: CASSLGTVYGYTF. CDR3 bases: TGCGCCAGCAGCTTGGGTACTGTTTACGGCTACACCTTC.